This TCR beta chain was sequenced for a study of cytomegalovirus exposure and HLA in healthy donors. General study results and limits: Reportedly, cytomegalovirus status was diagnosed with high sensitivity and specificity. Later analysis associated a missense DCLRE1C variant with TCR beta V- and J-gene trimming. In vitro assays verified that three CMV-associated chains recognized CMV antigens specifically.

As to this clone: Its antigen is as yet unknown.

Researchers ran the PCR with 60 Vbeta and 13 Jbeta primers. Data came from immunoSEQ multiplex PCR; TCRdb stores just in-frame clones and leaves some out. Of some 180,000 clones in the sample, about four fifths were seen once. The V segment lost 5 bases and the J segment 2 bases; nucleotides outside the gene matches: 9. This CDR3 has 14 residues. In germline, CDR1 is GTSNPN, CDR2 SVGIG (reference sequence). The receptor was isolated from a woman aged 25 to 45 in good health and CMV-seronegative. This sequence joins TRBV30 and TRBJ2-7, with 7 bases lining up with TRBD2. Source material: PBMCs. The CDR3 bases are TGTGCCTGGGATCCCCTTGGGGGGGCCTACGAGCAGTACTTC. Protein sequence: CAWDPLGGAYEQYF.